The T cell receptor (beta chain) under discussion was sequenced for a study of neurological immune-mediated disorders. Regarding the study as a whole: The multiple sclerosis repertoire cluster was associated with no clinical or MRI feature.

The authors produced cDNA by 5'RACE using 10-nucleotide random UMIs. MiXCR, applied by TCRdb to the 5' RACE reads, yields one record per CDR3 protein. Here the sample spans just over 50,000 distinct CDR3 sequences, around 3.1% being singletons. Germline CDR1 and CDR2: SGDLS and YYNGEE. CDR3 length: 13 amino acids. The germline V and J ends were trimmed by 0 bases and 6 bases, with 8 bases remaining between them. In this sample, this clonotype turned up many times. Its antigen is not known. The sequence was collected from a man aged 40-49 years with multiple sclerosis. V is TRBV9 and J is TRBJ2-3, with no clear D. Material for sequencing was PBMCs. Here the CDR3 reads CASSVDSWDTQYF. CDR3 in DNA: TGTGCCAGCAGCGTAGACAGTTGGGATACGCAGTATTTT.